What follows are 20 T cell receptor beta chains derived from one specimen sequenced in a study of cytomegalovirus exposure and HLA in healthy donors. A multiplex PCR was run with 60 Vbeta primers and 13 Jbeta primers. Only in-frame clones appear in the TCRdb table, and some are missing; sequencing was by immunoSEQ multiplex PCR. The sample lists 120,000 to 150,000 clones, around 85% occurring once. The specimen was PBMCs. The receptors were sampled from a female donor in good health and CMV-seronegative.

The rearrangement links TRBV27 to TRBJ2-7, with 9 bases that match TRBD2. V shed 3 bases, J shed 5 bases, and the junction held 11 bases outside the gene matches. This CDR3 has 16 residues. In germline, CDR1 is MNHEY, CDR2 SMNVEV (reference sequence). This chain's CDR3 is CASSFLAGLPWDEQYF. In DNA form, the CDR3 reads TGTGCCAGCAGTTTTCTAGCGGGACTCCCTTGGGACGAGCAGTACTTC.

This chain connects TRBV5-8 to TRBJ1-4; no reliable D call. Trimming cost V 0 bases and J 0 bases, with 15 bases left between them. CDR1 SGHTS and CDR2 YDEGEE come from the germline V gene. The CDR3 has 18 residues. CDR3 amino acids: CASSLGNVAWATNEKLFF. CDR3 DNA sequence: TGTGCCAGCAGCTTGGGGAATGTAGCGTGGGCAACTAATGAAAAACTGTTTTTT.

CDR3 loop: CASSPQTTNEQYF. The CDR3 coding sequence is TGTGCCAGCAGCCCCCAGACTACGAACGAGCAGTACTTC. V is TRBV9 and J is TRBJ2-7; possibly TRBD2 for D (5 bases). Per germline, CDR1 SGDLS and CDR2 YYNGEE. The CDR3 runs to 13 residues. The ends were cut back, 4 bases at V and 5 bases at J, with 13 bases in the middle.

The chain uses TRBV27 and TRBJ2-7, with a weak D call TRBD2 (6 bases). The CDR3 is made up of 15 amino acids. Trimming stripped 4 bases from V and 2 bases from J, with 15 bases between. Germline V gene sequence: CDR1 MNHEY, CDR2 SMNVEV (reference sequence). In DNA, the CDR3 is TGTGCCAGCAGTTCCCCGACTAGGATGCCCTACGAGCAGTACTTC. The encoded protein is CASSSPTRMPYEQYF.

V is TRBV29-1 and J is TRBJ1-1; the match to TRBD1 covers 10 bases. With 6 bases clipped from V and 2 bases from J, the junction kept 9 bases outside the gene matches. The CDR3 length is 15 residues. CDR1 and CDR2 from the germline V gene are SQVTM and ANQGSEA. Here the CDR3 reads CSVRGGQGINTEAFF. As DNA, the CDR3 is TGCAGCGTCCGAGGGGGACAGGGGATAAACACTGAAGCTTTCTTT.

The chain uses TRBV28 and TRBJ2-1; D not resolved. Trimming removed 3 bases from V and 7 bases from J, with 22 bases in between. The CDR3 sequence is 17 residues long. CDR1 MDHEN and CDR2 SYDVKM come from the germline V gene. CDR3 in amino acids: CASSFVATVPARNEQFF. The DNA for the CDR3 is TGTGCCAGCAGTTTTGTCGCAACGGTCCCAGCGAGAAATGAGCAGTTCTTC.

This chain connects TRBV7-9 to TRBJ1-1, with D hard to call. CDR1 and CDR2 from the germline V gene are SEHNR and FQNEAQ (reference sequence). The CDR3 spans 12 residues. Trimming took off 1 base at V and 6 bases at J, with 6 bases between the two ends. CDR3 protein: CASSLGVAEAFF. The CDR3 nucleotides read TGTGCCAGCAGCTTAGGAGTGGCTGAAGCTTTCTTT.

The rearrangement joins TRBV7-2 to TRBJ2-3, with no clear D. V was trimmed by 0 bases and J by 6 bases, leaving 7 bases between them. Per germline, CDR1 SGHTA and CDR2 FQGNSA. The CDR3 is 13 residues long. The CDR3 DNA reads as TGTGCCAGCAGCTTAGCTTTGCGGGATACGCAGTATTTT. This codes for CASSLALRDTQYF.

The chain uses TRBV7-8 and TRBJ2-5, with D unresolved. The CDR3 has 14 amino acids. V lost 1 base and J 5 bases, leaving 11 bases between the germline ends. The germline V gene encodes CDR1 SGHVS and CDR2 FQNEAQ. The CDR3 DNA is TGTGCCAGCAGCTTAGTCCCCCGTTCCGAGACCCAGTACTTC. Translation: CASSLVPRSETQYF.

The chain carries TRBV25-1 and TRBJ2-1, with 11 bases fitting TRBD2. The CDR3 contains 15 residues. V was pared by 7 bases and J by 0 bases, with 2 bases of the junction left unmatched. Germline V lookup: CDR1 MGHDK, CDR2 SYGVNS. The CDR3 DNA reads TGTGCCAGCAAACTAGCGGGAGACTCCTACAATGAGCAGTTCTTC. Residues: CASKLAGDSYNEQFF.

The chain uses TRBV10-3 and TRBJ2-3, with TRBD1 identical over 12 bases. CDR1 and CDR2 from the germline V gene are ENHRY and SYGVKD. This CDR3 is 15 amino acids long. Unmatched junction bases numbered 4, after V lost 7 bases and J lost 2 bases. The CDR3 spells CAITPGQGATDTQYF. CDR3 in DNA: TGTGCCATCACCCCGGGACAGGGGGCCACAGATACGCAGTATTTT.

The chain recombines TRBV14 with TRBJ1-4; 11 bases map to TRBD1. This CDR3 comprises 16 residues. CDR1 and CDR2 (germline): SGHDN, FVKESK. V trimming: 6 bases; J trimming: 10 bases; junction bases outside the gene matches: 13. CDR3 bases: TGTGCCAGCAGTCGTATTTCCGGGACAGGGGGAGGAAAACTGTTTTTT. Translated, it gives CASSRISGTGGGKLFF.

This clone showed up just once. The genes are TRBV4-1 and TRBJ2-2; TRBD2 matches at 8 bases. The CDR3 sequence is 18 residues long. The V and J ends lost 3 bases and 5 bases, in that order; junction bases with no gene match: 14. In germline, CDR1 is MGHRA, CDR2 YSYEKL. The CDR3 protein is CASSHLRGAGGRTGELFF. CDR3 coding DNA: TGCGCCAGCAGCCACCTCCGGGGGGCGGGAGGACGGACCGGGGAGCTGTTTTTT.

This clone was detected once. The chain employs TRBV25-1 and TRBJ2-3; D is ambiguous. Looked up from germline, CDR1 is MGHDK and CDR2 is SYGVNS. V was trimmed by 4 bases and J by 4 bases, leaving 12 bases between them. This CDR3 comprises 14 residues. CDR3 nucleotides: TGTGCCAGCAGTGTAGGAGCTCTCGCAGATACGCAGTATTTT. It translates to CASSVGALADTQYF.

This sequence joins TRBV29-1 and TRBJ1-1, with D tentatively TRBD1 (6 bases). V was shortened by 2 bases and J by 6 bases, with 13 bases between the two germline ends. This CDR3 has 13 amino acids. CDR1 and CDR2 (germline): SQVTM, ANQGSEA. CDR3 protein: CSVEKRGSPEAFF. CDR3 nucleotide sequence: TGCAGCGTTGAAAAAAGGGGGTCCCCTGAAGCTTTCTTT.

This chain links TRBV19 with TRBJ1-5; possibly TRBD1 for D (5 bases). Trimming left V 10 bases short and J 2 bases short, with 18 bases between. The CDR3 sequence is 15 residues long. The germline V gene has CDR1 LNHDA and CDR2 SQIVND (reference sequence). This chain's CDR3 is CATTGGAMRNQPQHF. CDR3 in DNA: TGTGCCACCACGGGAGGGGCGATGCGCAATCAGCCCCAGCATTTT.

This chain joins TRBV7-6 and TRBJ1-4; 10 bases are shared with TRBD1. Germline CDR1 reads SGHVS; CDR2 reads FNYEAQ. The ends lost 5 bases at V and 8 bases at J; junction bases unmatched: 8. The CDR3 loop spans 15 amino acids. The CDR3 bases are TGTGCCAGCAGCAAATCCGGGACAGGGGACGAAAAACTGTTTTTT. Protein: CASSKSGTGDEKLFF.

The chain is built from TRBV28 and TRBJ2-7; a weak D match, TRBD1 (5 bases). Germline loops: CDR1 MDHEN, CDR2 SYDVKM. Deletions cut 2 bases from V and 2 bases from J, with 13 bases between. The CDR3 has 15 residues. CDR3 nucleotide sequence: TGTGCCAGCAGTTTAGCAGGGAAGAGAACCTACGAGCAGTACTTC. Protein product: CASSLAGKRTYEQYF.

The chain joins TRBV27 to TRBJ2-7; a possible D gene is TRBD2 (6 bases). V lost 2 bases to trimming and J lost 2 bases, with 16 bases between them. Germline values: CDR1 MNHEY, CDR2 SMNVEV (reference sequence). This CDR3 is 16 amino acids long. The CDR3: CASSLAGSGQTYEQYF. The CDR3 nucleotides read TGTGCCAGCAGTTTAGCCGGCAGCGGGCAAACCTACGAGCAGTACTTC.

This chain joins TRBV5-1 and TRBJ1-5; 7 bases are a match to TRBD1. Germline V gives CDR1 SGHRS, CDR2 YFSETQ. The CDR3 contains 16 residues. Trimming removed 0 bases from V and 2 bases from J; junction bases left unmatched: 5. The CDR3 nucleotides are TGCGCCAGCAGCTTGGGGGGACAGAGGGGCAATCAGCCCCAGCATTTT. Translating gives CASSLGGQRGNQPQHF.